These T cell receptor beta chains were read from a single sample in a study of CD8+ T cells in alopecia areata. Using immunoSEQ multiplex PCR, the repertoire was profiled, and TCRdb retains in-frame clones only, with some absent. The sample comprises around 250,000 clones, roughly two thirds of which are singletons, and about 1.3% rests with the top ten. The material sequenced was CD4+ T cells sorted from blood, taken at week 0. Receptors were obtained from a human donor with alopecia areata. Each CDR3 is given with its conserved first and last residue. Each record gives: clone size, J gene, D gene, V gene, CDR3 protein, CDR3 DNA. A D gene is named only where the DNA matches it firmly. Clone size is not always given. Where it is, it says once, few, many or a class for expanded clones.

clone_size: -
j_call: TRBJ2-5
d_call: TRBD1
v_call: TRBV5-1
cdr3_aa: CASSSQGQGWEETQYF
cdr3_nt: TGCGCCAGCAGCTCCCAGGGACAGGGGTGGGAAGAGACCCAGTACTTC

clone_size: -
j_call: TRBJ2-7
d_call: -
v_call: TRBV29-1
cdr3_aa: CSVEEGIHHEQYF
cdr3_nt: TGCAGCGTTGAAGAGGGAATCCACCACGAGCAGTACTTC

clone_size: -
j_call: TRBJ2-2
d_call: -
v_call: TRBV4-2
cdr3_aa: CASSQDGGINTGELFF
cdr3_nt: TGTGCCAGCAGCCAAGATGGGGGAATTAACACCGGGGAGCTGTTTTTT

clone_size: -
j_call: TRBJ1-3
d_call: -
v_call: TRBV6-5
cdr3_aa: CASSYVRSGNTIYF
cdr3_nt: TGTGCCAGCAGTTACGTGCGCTCGGGAAACACCATATATTTT

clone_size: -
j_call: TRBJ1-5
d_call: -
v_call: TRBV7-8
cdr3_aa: CASSPAGSSNQPQHF
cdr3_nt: TGTGCCAGCAGCCCCGCAGGGAGTAGCAATCAGCCCCAGCATTTT

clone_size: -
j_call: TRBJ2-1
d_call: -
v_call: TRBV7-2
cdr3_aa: CASSLGGGEQFF
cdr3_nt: TGTGCCAGCAGCTTAGGGGGAGGTGAGCAGTTCTTC

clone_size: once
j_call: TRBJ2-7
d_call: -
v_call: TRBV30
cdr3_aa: CAWAPGTGAEQYF
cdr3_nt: TGTGCCTGGGCCCCGGGGACGGGGGCCGAGCAGTACTTC

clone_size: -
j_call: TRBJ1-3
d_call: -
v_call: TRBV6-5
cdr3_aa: CASSRAWGPGNTIYF
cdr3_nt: TGTGCCAGCAGTCGGGCCTGGGGGCCTGGAAACACCATATATTTT

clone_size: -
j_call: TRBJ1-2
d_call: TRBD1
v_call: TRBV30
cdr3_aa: CAWSPVAGGGYTF
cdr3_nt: TGTGCCTGGAGCCCCGTGGCAGGGGGAGGCTACACCTTC

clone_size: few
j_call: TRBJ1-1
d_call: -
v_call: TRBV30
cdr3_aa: CAWSATGFTEAFF
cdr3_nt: TGTGCCTGGAGTGCAACAGGGTTCACTGAAGCTTTCTTT

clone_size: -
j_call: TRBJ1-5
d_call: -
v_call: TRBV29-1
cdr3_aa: CSVEVSGGEPQHF
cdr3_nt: TGCAGCGTTGAAGTATCAGGCGGGGAGCCCCAGCATTTT

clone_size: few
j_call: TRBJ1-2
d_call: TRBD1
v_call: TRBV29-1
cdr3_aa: CSVTGESGYTF
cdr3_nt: TGCAGCGTTACAGGGGAAAGTGGCTACACCTTC

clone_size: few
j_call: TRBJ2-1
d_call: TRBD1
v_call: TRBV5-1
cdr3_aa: CASSFLGTGDNEQFF
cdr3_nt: TGCGCCAGCAGCTTTCTAGGGACAGGGGACAATGAGCAGTTCTTC

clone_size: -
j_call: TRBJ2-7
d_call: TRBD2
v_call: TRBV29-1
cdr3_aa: CSVVKLAGISYEQYF
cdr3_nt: TGCAGCGTTGTGAAGCTAGCGGGGATATCCTACGAGCAGTACTTC

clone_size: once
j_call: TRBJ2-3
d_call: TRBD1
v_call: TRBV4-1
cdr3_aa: CASSHTGDPTDTQYF
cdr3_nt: TGCGCCAGCAGCCACACAGGGGACCCCACAGATACGCAGTATTTT

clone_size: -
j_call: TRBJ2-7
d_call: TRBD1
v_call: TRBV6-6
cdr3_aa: CASSYSITGGNEQYF
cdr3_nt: TGTGCCAGCAGTTACTCGATCACAGGGGGAAACGAGCAGTACTTC

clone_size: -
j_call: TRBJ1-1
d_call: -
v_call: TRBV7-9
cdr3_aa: CASSRGVGNTEAFF
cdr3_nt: TGTGCCAGCAGCCGAGGCGTGGGCAACACTGAAGCTTTCTTT

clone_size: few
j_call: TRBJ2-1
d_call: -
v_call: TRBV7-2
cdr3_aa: CASSRDNSYNEQFF
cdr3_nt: TGTGCCAGCAGCCGGGACAACTCCTACAATGAGCAGTTCTTC

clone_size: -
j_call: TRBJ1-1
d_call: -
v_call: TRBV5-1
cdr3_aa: CASSSGHWNTEAFF
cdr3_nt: TGCGCCAGCAGCTCGGGACATTGGAACACTGAAGCTTTCTTT

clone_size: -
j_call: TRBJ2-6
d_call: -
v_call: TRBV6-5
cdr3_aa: CASSTQGSGANVLTF
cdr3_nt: TGTGCCAGCAGTACTCAGGGCTCTGGGGCCAACGTCCTGACTTTC